This T cell receptor (beta chain) was recovered during a study of technical replicates of blood from a handful of donors. Produced via immunoSEQ multiplex PCR; TCRdb's table is partial and in-frame only. Here the sample spans 80,000 or so clones, around 95% being singletons. The trim removed 4 bases at V and 3 bases at J, leaving 6 bases unmatched. The CDR3 loop spans 14 amino acids. Germline values: CDR1 SGHTS, CDR2 YDEGEE. This chain links TRBV5-8 with TRBJ2-7, with 8 bases identical to TRBD2. The clonotype was recovered from a human donor in good health. Sequences were obtained from T cells isolated from PBMCs. The CDR3 nucleotides read TGTGCCAGCAGCCGGGAGGGGCAGGTCTACGAGCAGTACTTC. Translating gives CASSREGQVYEQYF.